This passage covers 17 T cell receptor beta chains from one sample sequenced in a study of CD8+ T cells in alopecia areata. Extraction of RNA preceded its reverse transcription into cDNA, which served as the sequencing template. Sequencing used immunoSEQ multiplex PCR; TCRdb keeps in-frame clones, though not all of them. The sample lists tens of thousands of clones, 60% occurring once. This sample comprised CD8+ T cells sorted from blood, obtained at week 0. The origin of the receptors is a human donor with alopecia areata.

This rearrangement joins TRBV4-3 to TRBJ2-7; TRBD1 matches 11 bases. CDR1 is LGHNA and CDR2 is YSLEER in the germline V gene. After removal of 1 base from V and 4 bases from J, the junction contained 6 bases not matched to a gene. The CDR3 has 16 residues. The CDR3 loop reads CASSQGSDRGLYEQYF. The CDR3 DNA reads TGCGCCAGCAGCCAAGGTTCGGACAGGGGGCTATACGAGCAGTACTTC.

The chain carries TRBV29-1 and TRBJ2-1; 9 bases are shared with TRBD1. This CDR3 spans 11 amino acids. The V gene end was trimmed by 6 bases and the J gene end by 13 bases; junction bases not matched to a gene: 7. The V gene's germline CDR1 is SQVTM and CDR2 ANQGSEA. CDR3 DNA: TGCAGCGTGGGGACAGGGACCGGACAGTTCTTC. Amino acid sequence: CSVGTGTGQFF.

Concerning this clone itself: One base away lies a much larger clone, so this may be a sequencing read error. This chain uses TRBV27 with TRBJ2-7; 9 positions match TRBD1. J lost 0 bases, V lost 4 bases, and 4 bases had no gene match. The CDR3 extends over 15 amino acids. Germline assignment: CDR1 MNHEY and CDR2 SMNVEV (reference sequence). In DNA form, the CDR3 reads TGTGCCAGCAGTTCCGGGACAGGGAGCTCCTACGAGCAGTACTTC. This translates into CASSSGTGSSYEQYF.

This clone appeared a few times. The rearrangement uses TRBV18 and TRBJ2-5; possible D gene TRBD1, 5 bases. V was shortened by 0 bases and J by 3 bases, with 8 bases between the two germline ends. The germline V gene encodes CDR1 KGHSH and CDR2 LQKENI. The length of the CDR3 is 14 residues. In DNA, the CDR3 is TGTGCCAGCTCACCACCTCAGGGTAAAGAGACCCAGTACTTC. This encodes CASSPPQGKETQYF.

This clone was recorded a few times. The chain joins TRBV30 to TRBJ1-2; TRBD1 is a possible D gene (5 bases). From germline, CDR1 is GTSNPN and CDR2 SVGIG (reference sequence). CDR3 length: 14 amino acids. V lost 2 bases and J 4 bases, leaving 14 bases between the germline ends. The CDR3 is CAWSPRGSGYGYTF. In nucleotides, the CDR3 is TGTGCCTGGAGTCCCCGGGGGAGCGGCTATGGCTACACCTTC.

The sample holds many counts of this clone. The rearrangement uses TRBV4-3 and TRBJ2-5, with 7 bases matching TRBD2. The CDR3 extends over 16 amino acids. Unmatched junction bases numbered 5, after V lost 0 bases and J lost 1 base. Germline CDR1 and CDR2: LGHNA and YSLEER. The CDR3 sequence is CASSQDGRGSQETQYF. CDR3 coding DNA: TGCGCCAGCAGCCAAGATGGGCGGGGGAGCCAAGAGACCCAGTACTTC.

In this sample, this clone turned up once. The rearrangement uses TRBV12-5 and TRBJ2-3; the match to TRBD1 covers 9 bases. Trimming at V came to 3 bases and at J to 0 bases, leaving 10 bases not matched to a gene. Germline loops: CDR1 LGHNT, CDR2 FRNRAP. The CDR3 contains 18 residues. The CDR3 bases are TGTGCTAGTGGTTTTGTTACGGACAGGGGAGTCAGCACAGATACGCAGTATTTT. This sequence encodes CASGFVTDRGVSTDTQYF.

CDR3: CSVEGGISYAYNEQFF. DNA for the CDR3: TGCAGCGTTGAAGGAGGGATTAGCTACGCCTACAATGAGCAGTTCTTC. V gene TRBV29-1 combines with J gene TRBJ2-1; maybe TRBD2 (5 bases). Germline CDR1 SQVTM, CDR2 ANQGSEA. V was cut by 1 base and J by 2 bases, with 15 bases left in between. The CDR3 covers 16 residues.

This clone was detected a few times. This chain links TRBV28 with TRBJ2-2; tentatively, D is TRBD1 (5 bases). CDR3 length equals 11 residues. V was shortened by 2 bases and J by 11 bases, with 6 bases between the two germline ends. Germline loops: CDR1 MDHEN, CDR2 SYDVKM. In DNA form, the CDR3 reads TGTGCCAGCAGTTTAACAGGCGAGCTGTTTTTT. Translation gives CASSLTGELFF.

This chain links TRBV29-1 with TRBJ2-7; D ambiguous. Trimming shortened V by 3 bases and J by 4 bases, and 7 bases separated the two germline ends. The CDR3 is 11 amino acids. Germline CDR1 SQVTM, CDR2 ANQGSEA. This CDR3 reads CSVDVGYEQYF. In DNA form, the CDR3 reads TGCAGCGTTGATGTCGGATACGAGCAGTACTTC.

The J gene is TRBJ1-5, the V gene TRBV7-9; D is uncertain. Germline V CDR1 and CDR2: SEHNR, FQNEAQ (reference sequence). The CDR3 loop spans 14 amino acids. Trimming shortened V by 5 bases and J by 0 bases, and 8 bases separated the two germline ends. The CDR3: CASSPEYSNQPQHF. The CDR3 DNA sequence: TGTGCCAGCAGCCCAGAGTATAGCAATCAGCCCCAGCATTTT.

The rearrangement uses TRBV10-3 and TRBJ2-5; D is tentatively TRBD1 or TRBD2 (7 bases each). Trimming stripped 4 bases from V and 4 bases from J, with 13 bases between. Germline V lookup: CDR1 ENHRY, CDR2 SYGVKD. The CDR3 is 14 residues long. DNA of the CDR3: TGTGCCATCAGTGTTCAGGGGGAGGGAGAGACCCAGTACTTC. Translation: CAISVQGEGETQYF.

This rearrangement joins TRBV4-3 to TRBJ2-4, with TRBD1 matching over 8 bases. This CDR3 comprises 17 residues. Trimming cost V 0 bases and J 7 bases; bases outside gene matches: 11. Per germline, CDR1 LGHNA and CDR2 YSLEER. The CDR3 DNA sequence: TGCGCCAGCAGCCAAGAATCGGGACAGGTGGATTACAACATTCAGTACTTC. Translation gives CASSQESGQVDYNIQYF.

This chain links TRBV7-9 with TRBJ2-2; D call uncertain. The CDR3 sequence is 15 residues long. Germline loops: CDR1 SEHNR, CDR2 FQNEAQ (reference sequence). Trimming took off 4 bases at V and 2 bases at J, with 11 bases between the two ends. CDR3 nucleotides: TGTGCCAGCAGCTCCATTAGTGGAAACACCGGGGAGCTGTTTTTT. Translated, it gives CASSSISGNTGELFF.

The table lists this clone with a few counts. The rearrangement links TRBV6-1 to TRBJ2-3, with D possibly being TRBD1 (5 bases). Germline loops: CDR1 MNHNS, CDR2 SASEGT. The CDR3 is 16 residues long. The V end lost 1 base, the J end lost 2 bases, and 13 bases lay between the germline ends. The CDR3 DNA reads as TGTGCCAGCAGTGAAGAGGCAGGGCAGGTCACAGATACGCAGTATTTT. It yields the protein CASSEEAGQVTDTQYF.

This clone was detected only a few times. The genes are TRBV29-1 and TRBJ2-5; 7 nucleotides match TRBD2. In germline, CDR1 is SQVTM, CDR2 ANQGSEA. V was pared by 7 bases and J by 5 bases, with 10 bases of the junction left unmatched. This CDR3 comprises 13 residues. The CDR3 region has the DNA TGCAGCGCCCTCGGACTAGTGGCTGAGACCCAGTACTTC. It specifies CSALGLVAETQYF.

The chain employs TRBV5-1 and TRBJ2-7; D is possibly TRBD1 (5 bases). The V end was cut by 4 bases, the J end by 4 bases, with 12 bases between. The length of the CDR3 is 13 residues. Germline V gene data show CDR1 as SGHRS and CDR2 as YFSETQ. The CDR3 DNA sequence: TGCGCCAGCAGCCTACCTGACAGATACGAGCAGTACTTC. Amino acids: CASSLPDRYEQYF.